This T cell receptor (beta chain) was recorded in a study of CD8 T cells in ankylosing spondylitis. The CDR3 is 13 amino acids. With 2 bases removed from V and 7 bases from J, the gap between germline ends came to 11 bases. CDR1 and CDR2 (germline): MNHNS, SASEGT. This clonotype appeared many times. TCRdb ran MiXCR on the 5' RACE reads and lists one entry per CDR3 protein. Among 150,000 to 200,000 distinct CDR3 sequences, 11% were seen once, and the ten largest hold 29%. The TCR was taken from a male donor with ankylosing spondylitis or in good health (not recorded which). V usage is TRBV6-1 and J usage is TRBJ1-1, with a tentative D call TRBD1 (6 bases). The sequenced material came from blood, either unsorted or a sorted T cell fraction (not recorded which). The CDR3 nucleotides read TGTGCCAGCAGTGAAAGGGGGTACGGTGAAGCTTTCTTT. It specifies CASSERGYGEAFF.